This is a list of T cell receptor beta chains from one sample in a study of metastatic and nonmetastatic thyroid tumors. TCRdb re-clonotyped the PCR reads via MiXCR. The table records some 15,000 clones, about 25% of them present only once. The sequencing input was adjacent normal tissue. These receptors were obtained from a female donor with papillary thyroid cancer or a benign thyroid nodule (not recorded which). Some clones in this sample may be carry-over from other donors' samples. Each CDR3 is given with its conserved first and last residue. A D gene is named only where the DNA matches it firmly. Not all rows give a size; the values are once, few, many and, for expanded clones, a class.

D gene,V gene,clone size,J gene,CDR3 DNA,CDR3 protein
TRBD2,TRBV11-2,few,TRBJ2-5,TGTGCCAGCAGCTTGGGGGGGGGTTTGGAGACCCAGTACTTC,CASSLGGGLETQYF
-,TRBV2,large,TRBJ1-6,TGTGCCAGCAGGAGCGGGCATGTTAAATCACCCCTCCACTTT,CASRSGHVKSPLHF
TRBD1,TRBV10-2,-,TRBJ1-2,TGCGCCAGCAGTCCGACAGGGATCTCCTCTGGCTACACCTTC,CASSPTGISSGYTF
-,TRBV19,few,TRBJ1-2,TGTGCCAGTAGTATGGGGGACAACATTGGCGAGGGCTACACCTTC,CASSMGDNIGEGYTF
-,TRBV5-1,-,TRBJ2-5,TGCGCCAGCAGCTTGGAACAAGAGACCCAGTACTTC,CASSLEQETQYF
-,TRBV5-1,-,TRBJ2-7,TGCGCCAGCAGCATCGACAGGACCTACGAGCAGTACTTC,CASSIDRTYEQYF
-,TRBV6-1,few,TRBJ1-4,TGTGCCAGCAGTGAAAGCTGGGCAACTAATGAAAAACTGTTTTTT,CASSESWATNEKLFF
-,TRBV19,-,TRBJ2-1,TGTGCCAGTAGTCACTTCGGGGAGCGCTACAATGAGCAGTTCTTC,CASSHFGERYNEQFF
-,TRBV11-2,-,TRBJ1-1,TGTGCCAGCAGCCCCATGAACACTGAAGCTTTCTTT,CASSPMNTEAFF
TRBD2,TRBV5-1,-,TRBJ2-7,TGCGCCAGCAGCGCCGAACTAGCGGGAGTTTACGAGCAGTACTTC,CASSAELAGVYEQYF
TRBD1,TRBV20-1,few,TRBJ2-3,TGCAGTGCTTCTAGACAGGGTACGCAGTATTTT,CSASRQGTQYF
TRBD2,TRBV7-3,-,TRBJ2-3,TGTGCCAGCAGCGTAACCGGGACTAGCGGGAGTTTGGATACGCAGTATTTT,CASSVTGTSGSLDTQYF
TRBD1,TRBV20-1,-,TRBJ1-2,TGCAGTGCCCCGGACAGGGCCAACTATGGCTACACCTTC,CSAPDRANYGYTF
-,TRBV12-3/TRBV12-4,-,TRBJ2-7,TGTGCCAGCAGTTCCGCGTACCCCCAGCAGTACTTC,CASSSAYPQQYF
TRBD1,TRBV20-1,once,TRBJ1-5,TGCAGTGCTTCGGACAGGGACATCTATCAGCCCCAGCATTTT,CSASDRDIYQPQHF
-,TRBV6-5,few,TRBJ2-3,TGTGCCAGCAGTTCACAGATTAGCACAGATACGCAGTATTTT,CASSSQISTDTQYF
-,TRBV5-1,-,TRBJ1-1,TGCGCCAGCAGCAAGACGGTGGGGGACACTGAAGCTTTCTTT,CASSKTVGDTEAFF
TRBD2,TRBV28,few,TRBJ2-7,TGTGCCAGCAGTAGGGGGACTAGCGGAACCTACGAGCAGTACTTC,CASSRGTSGTYEQYF
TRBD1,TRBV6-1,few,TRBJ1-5,TGTGCCAGCAGTGCCCTCCGGGACAGGGCTGATCAGCCCCAGCATTTT,CASSALRDRADQPQHF
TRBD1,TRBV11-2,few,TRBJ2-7,TGTGCCAGCAGCTTCGGGACAGGCTCCTACGAGCAGTACTTC,CASSFGTGSYEQYF
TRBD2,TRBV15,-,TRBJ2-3,TGTGCCACTACCCGCCTCGCGGGAGCTGGAGATACGCAGTATTTT,CATTRLAGAGDTQYF
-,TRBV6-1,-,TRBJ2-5,TGTGCCAGCAGTGAAGCGTGGGGTTGGGGGGAGACCCAGTACTTC,CASSEAWGWGETQYF
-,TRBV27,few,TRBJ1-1,TGTGCCAGCAGTCCCCGGAGAACCCTGAACACTGAAGCTTTCTTT,CASSPRRTLNTEAFF
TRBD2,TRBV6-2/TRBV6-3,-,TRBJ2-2,TGTGCCAGCAGTTACTTCACCGGGGGGAGCGGGGAGCTGTTTTTT,CASSYFTGGSGELFF
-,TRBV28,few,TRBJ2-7,TGTGCCAGCACTCAGGACTCCTACGAGCAGTACTTC,CASTQDSYEQYF
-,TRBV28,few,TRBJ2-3,TGTGCCAGCAGTATGCAGGGTTATACGCAGTATTTT,CASSMQGYTQYF
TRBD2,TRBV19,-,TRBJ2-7,TGTGCCAGTAGTCCCCTGAATAGCGGGAGTAACTACGAGCAGTACTTC,CASSPLNSGSNYEQYF
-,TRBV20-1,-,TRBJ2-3,TGCAGTGCCGAGTACGCGGGTACAGATACGCAGTATTTT,CSAEYAGTDTQYF
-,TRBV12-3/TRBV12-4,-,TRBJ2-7,TGTGCCAGCAGTGAGGGCACAGCCTACGAGCAGTACTTC,CASSEGTAYEQYF
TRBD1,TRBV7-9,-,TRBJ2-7,TGTGCCAGCGCGACAGGGGCCTACGAGCAGTACTTC,CASATGAYEQYF
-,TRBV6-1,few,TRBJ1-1,TGTGCCAGCAGATCCGGACGTAACCTCTTTGAAGCTTTCTTT,CASRSGRNLFEAFF
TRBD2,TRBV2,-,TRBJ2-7,TGTGCCAGCATGGCGGGAGGGACCTACGAGCAGTACTTC,CASMAGGTYEQYF
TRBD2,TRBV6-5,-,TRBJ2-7,TGTGCCAGCAGTTACGACAGCGGGAGGGCCCCCTACGAGCAGTACTTC,CASSYDSGRAPYEQYF
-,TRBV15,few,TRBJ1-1,TGTGCCACCAGCTCGAGCTACAGGGATGGGAACACTGAAGCTTTCTTT,CATSSSYRDGNTEAFF
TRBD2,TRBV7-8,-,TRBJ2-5,TGTGCCAGCAGCTTATCAGCTAGCGGGAGTGAGACCCAGTACTTC,CASSLSASGSETQYF
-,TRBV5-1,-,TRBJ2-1,TGCGCCAGCAGCCTAGGACACTACAATGAGCAGTTCTTC,CASSLGHYNEQFF
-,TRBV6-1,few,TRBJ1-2,TGTGCCAGCAGCCTAAGCGGAAGGGACTATGGCTACACCTTC,CASSLSGRDYGYTF
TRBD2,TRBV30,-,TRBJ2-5,TGTGCCTGGAGGAGACTAGCGGGAGGGGGAGAGACCCAGTACTTC,CAWRRLAGGGETQYF
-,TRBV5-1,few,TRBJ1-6,TGCGCCAGCAGCATAGGGAGTCCTTATTCACCCCTCCACTTT,CASSIGSPYSPLHF
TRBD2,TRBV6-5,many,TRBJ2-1,TGTGCCAGCAACCCTAAGGGACTAGCGGGACAATCTGAGCAGTTCTTC,CASNPKGLAGQSEQFF
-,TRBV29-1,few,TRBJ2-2,TGCAGCGTCCACGACACTGGGGAGCTGTTTTTT,CSVHDTGELFF
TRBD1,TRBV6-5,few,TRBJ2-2,TGTGCCAGCACCTACCGAGGACAGGGGGCGCAAGGCGGGGAGCTGTTTTTT,CASTYRGQGAQGGELFF
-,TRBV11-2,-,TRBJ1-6,TGTGCCAGCAGCTTGAGAGACGACAGTTTAATGTTCCGAAATTCACCCCTCCACTTT,CASSLRDDSLMFRNSPLHF
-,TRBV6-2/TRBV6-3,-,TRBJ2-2,TGTGCCAGCAGTCTCCGGGCCGGGGCCAACACAGGGGAGCTGTTTTTT,CASSLRAGANTGELFF
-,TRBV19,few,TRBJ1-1,TGTGCCAGTACCCACCCCCGGGAGGGGAACACTGAAGCTTTCTTT,CASTHPREGNTEAFF
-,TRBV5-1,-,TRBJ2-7,TGCGCCAGCAGCGGGGCAGGTTCCTACGAGCAGTACTTC,CASSGAGSYEQYF
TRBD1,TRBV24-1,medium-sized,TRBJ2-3,TGTGCCACCAGTGAACAGGGGGTCAACACAGATACGCAGTATTTT,CATSEQGVNTDTQYF
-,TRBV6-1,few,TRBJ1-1,TGTGCCAGCAGACAGGGAGTGAACACTGGAGCTTTCTTT,CASRQGVNTGAFF
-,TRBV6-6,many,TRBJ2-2,TGTGCCAGCAGTTACCCCGGGCCTCCCCCCGGGGAGCTGTTTTTT,CASSYPGPPPGELFF
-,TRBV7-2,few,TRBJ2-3,TGTGCCAGCAGCTTAGCGCAGAACACAGATACGCAGTATTTT,CASSLAQNTDTQYF
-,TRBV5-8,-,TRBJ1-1,TGTGCCAGCAGCTTGGGAGGGCACAGGAGCACTGAAGCTTTCTTT,CASSLGGHRSTEAFF
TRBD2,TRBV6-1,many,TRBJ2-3,TGTGCCAGCAGTGATGGGGGGGGTACGCAGTATTTT,CASSDGGGTQYF